This TCR beta chain was sequenced during a study of T-cell memory formation after mild COVID-19. Study-level findings and limits: CD8+ contracting clones occupied EMRA, while CD4+ ones occupied mainly CM and EM. Contracting clones from day 15 to 85 had balanced CD4/CD8; later expanders favoured CD4+.

As concerns this clonotype: Its antigen is undetermined.

This CDR3 comprises 14 residues. CDR1 and CDR2 from the germline V gene are SGHKS and YYEKEE (reference sequence). The ends were cut back, 2 bases at V and 5 bases at J, with 13 bases in the middle. TCR alpha and TCR beta cDNA libraries with sample barcodes and UMIs came from 5'RACE using constant-segment primers. In TCRdb, the 5' RACE reads were re-called with MiXCR into one record per CDR3 protein. The sample yields roughly 450,000 distinct CDR3 sequences, over 15% seen once. Sequenced sample: PBMCs or a T cell subset sorted from them (not recorded which). The origin of this receptor is an adult woman who had mild COVID-19 (a few samples of this study predate the infection). Cell type and time point are not known. J is TRBJ1-1 and V is TRBV5-5; no clear D. CDR3 bases: TGTGCCAGCAGCTTCCAACGGGCGTTGACTGAAGCTTTCTTT. Its protein is CASSFQRALTEAFF.